This T cell receptor beta chain was captured in a study of identical twins. General study findings and limits: Invariant MAIT and iNKT cells may have partly biased zero-insertion analyses.

Germline V CDR1 and CDR2: MNHNS, SASEGT. The CDR3 consists of 13 residues. Trimming removed 7 bases from V and 5 bases from J, with 14 bases in between. TCRdb reprocessed the 5' RACE reads with MiXCR, giving one entry per CDR3 protein. Altogether roughly 500,000 distinct CDR3 sequences are present, roughly a fifth being singletons, with the ten largest covering about 0.93%. Worth noting for this clonotype: What it binds is not known.

The same sample was also studied in work on T cells expressing NK-cell markers.

Sequencing was carried out using CD4+ T cells sorted from blood. This TCR came from a woman aged 18-29 years in good health. The rearrangement joins TRBV6-1 to TRBJ1-1; no clear D. The CDR3 sequence: CASTLRLVTEAFF. The DNA of the CDR3 is TGTGCCAGCACCCTTCGGTTGGTGACTGAAGCTTTCTTT.